The entry that follows covers one T cell receptor (beta chain) sequence. Trimming stripped 6 bases from V and 4 bases from J, with 18 bases between. Germline CDR1 reads DFQATT; CDR2 reads SNEGSKA (reference sequence). The CDR3 is made up of 14 amino acids. This sample was taken from a study of CD8 T cells in Susac syndrome. RNA, at about 0.45 to 1 ug, was reverse transcribed with random hexamers. TCRdb reprocessed the immunoSEQ multiplex PCR reads with MiXCR, giving one entry per CDR3 protein. The sample includes roughly 200,000 distinct CDR3 sequences, roughly 95% seen only once; the top ten take approximately 0.1%.

V and J are TRBV20-1 and TRBJ1-2; D possibly corresponds to TRBD1 (6 bases). The receptor was isolated from a human donor in good health. Specimen: CD4+ T cells from PBMCs. CDR3 sequence: CSAPGASDRYGYTF. In nucleotides, the CDR3 is TGCAGTGCCCCAGGGGCCAGCGACCGCTATGGCTACACCTTC.